These 5 T cell receptor beta chains share one sample of origin, sequenced in a study of cytomegalovirus exposure and HLA in healthy donors. Primers: 60 Vbeta forward and 13 Jbeta reverse. Repertoires were generated with immunoSEQ multiplex PCR, while TCRdb's copy carries only in-frame clones and drops some. The sample shows some 140,000 clones, about 80% of them seen only once. Sequenced: PBMCs. These receptors were collected from a male donor in good health and CMV-seropositive.

The rearrangement joins TRBV15 to TRBJ1-5; D may be TRBD1 (5 bases). The CDR3 has 15 residues. V lost 0 bases, J lost 4 bases, and 10 bases lay in between. Per the germline V gene, CDR1 is LNHNV and CDR2 is YYDKDF (reference sequence). CDR3: CATSRDLGANQPQHF. The DNA for the CDR3 is TGTGCCACCAGCAGAGATTTAGGGGCAAATCAGCCCCAGCATTTT.

The J gene is TRBJ1-6, the V gene TRBV5-1; D gene uncertain. The V and J ends lost 4 bases and 19 bases respectively, with 24 bases between them. Germline CDR1 is SGHRS and CDR2 is YFSETQ. This CDR3 spans 14 amino acids. The CDR3 coding sequence is TGCGCCAGCAGCCCGACCGATAATACAGATGATCCGCACTTT. It codes for CASSPTDNTDDPHF. Drawing the rest from reference TRBV5-1 and TRBJ1-6, the complete variable domain is KAGVTQTPRYLIKTRGQQVTLSCSPISGHRSVSWYQQTPGQGLQFLFEYFSETQRNKGNFPGRFSGRQFSNSRSEMNVSTLELGDSALYLCASSPTDNTDDPHFGNGTRLTVT.

The V and J genes are TRBV9 and TRBJ2-7; maybe TRBD2 (6 bases). The CDR3 runs to 15 residues. V was shortened by 4 bases and J by 5 bases, with 19 bases between the two germline ends. In germline, CDR1 is SGDLS, CDR2 YYNGEE. This chain's CDR3 is CASSKTPGLVNEQYF. The CDR3 DNA follows: TGTGCCAGCAGCAAAACACCGGGACTGGTAAACGAGCAGTACTTC.

The chain uses TRBV4-1 and TRBJ2-3; TRBD2 might be the D (6 bases). There are 16 residues in the CDR3. In germline, CDR1 is MGHRA, CDR2 YSYEKL. V was pared by 4 bases and J by 1 base, with 15 bases between. For the CDR3, the DNA is TGCGCCAGCAGCCCGATTGGTGGCGGGGGCACAGATACGCAGTATTTT. Its translation: CASSPIGGGGTDTQYF.

J is TRBJ2-1 and V is TRBV5-4, with TRBD2 matching over 11 bases. Per the germline V gene, CDR1 is SGHNT and CDR2 is YYREEE (reference sequence). V shed 2 bases and J 6 bases; nucleotides not matched to a gene: 10. The CDR3 sequence is 17 residues long. The CDR3 sequence: CASSFGSTSGRGNEQFF. In nucleotides, the CDR3 is TGTGCCAGCAGCTTTGGGTCAACTAGCGGGAGAGGCAATGAGCAGTTCTTC.